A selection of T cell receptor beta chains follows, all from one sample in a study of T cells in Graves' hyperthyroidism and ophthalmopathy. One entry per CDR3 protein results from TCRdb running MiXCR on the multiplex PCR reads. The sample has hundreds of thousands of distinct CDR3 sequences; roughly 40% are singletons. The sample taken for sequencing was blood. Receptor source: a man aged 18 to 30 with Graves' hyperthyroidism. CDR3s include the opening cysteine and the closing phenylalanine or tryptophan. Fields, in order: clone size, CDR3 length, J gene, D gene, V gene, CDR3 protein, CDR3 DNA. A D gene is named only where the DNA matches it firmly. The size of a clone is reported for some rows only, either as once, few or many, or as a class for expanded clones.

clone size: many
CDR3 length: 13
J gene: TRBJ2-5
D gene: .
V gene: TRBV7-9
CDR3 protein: CASSQVQGETQYF
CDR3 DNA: TGCGCCAGCAGCCAAGTCCAAGGGGAGACCCAGTACTTC

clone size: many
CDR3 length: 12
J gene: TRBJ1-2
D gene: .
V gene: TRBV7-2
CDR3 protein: CASSLKTGAYTF
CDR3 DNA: TGTGCCAGCAGCTTAAAGACAGGTGCCTACACCTTC

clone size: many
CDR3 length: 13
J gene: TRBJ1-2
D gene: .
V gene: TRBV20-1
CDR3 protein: CSAPAGNNYGYTF
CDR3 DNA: TGCAGTGCACCCGCAGGGAATAACTATGGCTACACCTTC

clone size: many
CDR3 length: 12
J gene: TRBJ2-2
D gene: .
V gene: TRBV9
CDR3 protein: CASSRSTGELFF
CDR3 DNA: TGTGCCAGCAGTCGGAGCACCGGGGAGCTGTTTTTT

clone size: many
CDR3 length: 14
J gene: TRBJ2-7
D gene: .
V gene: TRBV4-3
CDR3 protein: CASSQVGESYEQYF
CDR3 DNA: TGCGCCAGCAGCCAAGTGGGCGAATCCTACGAGCAGTACTTC

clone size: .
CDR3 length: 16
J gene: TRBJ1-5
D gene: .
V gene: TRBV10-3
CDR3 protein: CASSEQGRLGNQPQHF
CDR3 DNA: TGTGCCAGCAGTGAACAGGGCCGACTGGGCAATCAGCCCCAGCATTTT

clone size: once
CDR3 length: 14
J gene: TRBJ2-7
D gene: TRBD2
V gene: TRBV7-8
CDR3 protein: CASSPGTSACEQYF
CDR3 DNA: TGTGCCAGCAGCCCCGGGACTAGCGCCTGCGAGCAGTACTTC

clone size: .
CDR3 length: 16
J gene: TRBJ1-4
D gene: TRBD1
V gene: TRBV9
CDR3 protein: CASSVDRGLSNERLFF
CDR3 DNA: TGTGCCAGCAGCGTGGACAGGGGGTTATCTAATGAAAGACTGTTTTTT

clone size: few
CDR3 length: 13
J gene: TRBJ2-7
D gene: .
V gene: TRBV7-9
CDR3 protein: CASTRTVRYEQYF
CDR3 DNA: TGTGCCAGCACCCGGACAGTTCGATACGAGCAGTACTTC

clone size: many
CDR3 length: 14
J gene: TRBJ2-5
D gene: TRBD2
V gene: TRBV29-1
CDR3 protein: CSAGNSGRNWGQYF
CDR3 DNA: TGCAGCGCGGGTAATAGCGGGAGAAACTGGGGCCAGTACTTC

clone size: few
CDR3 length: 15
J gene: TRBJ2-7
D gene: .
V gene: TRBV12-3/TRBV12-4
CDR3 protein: CASSLSGYGRIEQYF
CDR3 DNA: TGTGCCAGCAGCCTCTCGGGCTATGGGAGGATCGAGCAGTACTTC

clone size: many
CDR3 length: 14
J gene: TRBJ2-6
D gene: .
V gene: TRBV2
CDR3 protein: CAIGGDSGANVLTF
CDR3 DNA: TGTGCCATCGGGGGCGACTCTGGGGCCAACGTCCTGACTTTC

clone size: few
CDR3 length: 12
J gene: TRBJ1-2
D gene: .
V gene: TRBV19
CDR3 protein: CASSLGGEGYTF
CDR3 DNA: TGTGCCAGTTCCCTCGGGGGCGAGGGCTACACCTTC

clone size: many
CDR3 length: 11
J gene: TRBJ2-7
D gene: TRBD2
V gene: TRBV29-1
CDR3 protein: CSVEGGAEQYF
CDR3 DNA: TGCAGCGTTGAGGGAGGGGCCGAGCAGTACTTC

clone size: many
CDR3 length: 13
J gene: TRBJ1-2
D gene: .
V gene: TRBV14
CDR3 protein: CASSQTASYGYTF
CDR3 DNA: TGTGCCAGCAGCCAAACAGCAAGCTATGGCTACACCTTC

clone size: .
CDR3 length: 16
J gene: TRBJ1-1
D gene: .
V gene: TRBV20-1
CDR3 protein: CSARGAGLAGNTEAFF
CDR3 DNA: TGCAGTGCTAGAGGAGCGGGACTAGCGGGGAACACTGAAGCTTTCTTT

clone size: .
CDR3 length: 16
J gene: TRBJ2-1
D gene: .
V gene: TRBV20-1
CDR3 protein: CSASGGPLLPYNEQFF
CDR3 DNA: TGCAGTGCTAGTGGGGGCCCTCTCCTCCCTTACAATGAGCAGTTCTTC

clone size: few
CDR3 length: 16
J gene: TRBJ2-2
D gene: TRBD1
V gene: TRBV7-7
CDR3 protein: CASSPGTAEQTGELFF
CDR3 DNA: TGTGCTAGCAGCCCGGGGACAGCCGAACAGACCGGGGAGCTGTTTTTT

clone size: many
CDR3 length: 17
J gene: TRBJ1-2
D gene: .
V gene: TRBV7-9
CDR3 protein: CVSSTRRLGRDHYGYTF
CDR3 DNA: TGTGTCAGCAGCACGAGGCGATTAGGCAGGGATCACTATGGCTACACCTTC

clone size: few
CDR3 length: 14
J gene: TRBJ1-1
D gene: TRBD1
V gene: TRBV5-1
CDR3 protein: CASSWGQGGAEAFF
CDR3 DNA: TGCGCCAGCAGCTGGGGACAGGGGGGCGCTGAAGCTTTCTTT

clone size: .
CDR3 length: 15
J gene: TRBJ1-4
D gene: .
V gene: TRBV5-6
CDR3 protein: CASSSVRGLHEKLFF
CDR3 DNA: TGTGCCAGCAGTTCGGTGCGGGGGCTCCACGAAAAACTGTTTTTT

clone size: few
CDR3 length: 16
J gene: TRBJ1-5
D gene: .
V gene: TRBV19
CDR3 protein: CASSIGSASGPGPQHF
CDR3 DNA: TGTGCCAGTAGTATTGGCTCGGCCAGCGGCCCGGGGCCCCAGCATTTT

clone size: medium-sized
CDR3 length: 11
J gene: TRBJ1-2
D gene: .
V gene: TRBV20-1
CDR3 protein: CSARDRAGYTF
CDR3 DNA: TGCAGTGCTAGAGACAGGGCTGGCTACACCTTC

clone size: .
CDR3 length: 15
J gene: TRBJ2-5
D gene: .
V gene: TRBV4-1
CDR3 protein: CASSQQTDSLRAQYF
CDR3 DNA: TGCGCCAGCAGCCAGCAAACAGACAGCCTGAGGGCCCAGTACTTC

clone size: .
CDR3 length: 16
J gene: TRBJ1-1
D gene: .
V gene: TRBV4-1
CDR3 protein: CASSQKGGGVNTEAFF
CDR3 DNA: TGCGCCAGCAGCCAGAAGGGGGGTGGAGTGAACACTGAAGCTTTCTTT

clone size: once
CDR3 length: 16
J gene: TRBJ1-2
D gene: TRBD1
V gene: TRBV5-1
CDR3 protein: CASSPGTAYGRGGYTF
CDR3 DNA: TGCGCCAGCAGCCCCGGGACAGCCTATGGCAGGGGTGGCTACACCTTC

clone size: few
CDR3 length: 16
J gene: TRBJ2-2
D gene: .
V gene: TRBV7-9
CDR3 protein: CASSLGRQMNTGELFF
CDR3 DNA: TGTGCCAGCAGCTTAGGAAGACAGATGAACACCGGGGAGCTGTTTTTT

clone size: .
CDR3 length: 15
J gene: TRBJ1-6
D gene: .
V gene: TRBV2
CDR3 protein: CASSEYRFANSPLHF
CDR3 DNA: TGTGCCAGCAGTGAGTACCGGTTCGCTAATTCACCCCTCCACTTT

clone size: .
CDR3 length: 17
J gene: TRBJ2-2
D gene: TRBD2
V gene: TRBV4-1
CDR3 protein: CASSQAWRGGNTGELFF
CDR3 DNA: TGCGCCAGCAGCCAAGCGTGGCGGGGGGGTAACACCGGGGAGCTGTTTTTT

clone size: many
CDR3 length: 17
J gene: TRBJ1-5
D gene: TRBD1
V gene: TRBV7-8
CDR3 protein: CASSLLGQGASHQPQHF
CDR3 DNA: TGTGCCAGCAGCTTACTAGGACAGGGGGCAAGCCATCAGCCCCAGCATTTT

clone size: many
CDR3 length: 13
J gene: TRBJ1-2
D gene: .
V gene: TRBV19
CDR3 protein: CASSINRDYGYTF
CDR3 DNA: TGTGCCAGTAGTATCAACAGGGACTATGGCTACACCTTC

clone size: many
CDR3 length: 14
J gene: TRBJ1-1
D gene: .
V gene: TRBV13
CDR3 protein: CASSSGVSNTEAFF
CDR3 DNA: TGTGCCAGCAGCTCGGGAGTGTCGAACACTGAAGCTTTCTTT

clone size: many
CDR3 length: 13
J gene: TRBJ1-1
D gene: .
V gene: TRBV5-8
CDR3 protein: CASSSGWNTEAFF
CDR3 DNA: TGTGCCAGCAGCTCCGGATGGAACACTGAAGCTTTCTTT

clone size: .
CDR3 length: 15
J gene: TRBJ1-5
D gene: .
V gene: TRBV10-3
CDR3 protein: CASSQLSGGNQPQHF
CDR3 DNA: TGTGCCAGCAGTCAGCTCTCAGGGGGCAATCAGCCCCAGCATTTT

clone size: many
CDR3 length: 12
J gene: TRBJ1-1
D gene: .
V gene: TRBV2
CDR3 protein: CAGDLWNTEAFF
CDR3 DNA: TGTGCCGGTGACTTATGGAACACTGAAGCTTTCTTT

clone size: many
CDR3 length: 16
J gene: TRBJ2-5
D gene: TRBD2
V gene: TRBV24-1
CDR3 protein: CATSDSSTAWEGTQYF
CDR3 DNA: TGTGCCACCAGTGATTCCTCAACAGCTTGGGAGGGGACCCAGTACTTC

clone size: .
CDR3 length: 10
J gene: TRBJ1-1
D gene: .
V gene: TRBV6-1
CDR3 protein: CASWGGEAFF
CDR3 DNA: TGTGCCAGCTGGGGGGGAGAAGCTTTCTTT

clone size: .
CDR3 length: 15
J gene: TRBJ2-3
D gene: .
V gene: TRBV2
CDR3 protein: CASSGGAASTDTQYF
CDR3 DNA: TGTGCCAGCAGTGGGGGAGCAGCTAGCACAGATACGCAGTATTTT

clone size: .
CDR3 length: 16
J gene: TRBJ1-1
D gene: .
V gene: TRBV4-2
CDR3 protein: CASSQGGDVHSGGAFF
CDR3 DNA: TGTGCCAGCAGCCAAGGAGGGGACGTACACTCGGGTGGAGCTTTCTTT

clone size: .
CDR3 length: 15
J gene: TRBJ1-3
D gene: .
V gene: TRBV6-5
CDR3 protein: CASSDQDLSGNTIYF
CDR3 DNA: TGTGCCAGCAGTGACCAGGACCTCTCTGGAAACACCATATATTTT

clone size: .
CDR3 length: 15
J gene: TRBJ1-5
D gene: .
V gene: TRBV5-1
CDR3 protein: CASSLKVGRDQPQHF
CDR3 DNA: TGCGCCAGCAGCTTGAAGGTTGGCCGAGATCAGCCCCAGCATTTT

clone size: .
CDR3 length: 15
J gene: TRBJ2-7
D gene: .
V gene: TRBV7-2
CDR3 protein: CASSHMTGWAYEQYF
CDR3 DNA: TGCGCCAGCAGCCACATGACAGGCTGGGCCTACGAGCAGTACTTC

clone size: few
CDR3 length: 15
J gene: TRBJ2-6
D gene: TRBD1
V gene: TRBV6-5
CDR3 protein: CASPTKPTGPDVLTF
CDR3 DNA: TGTGCCAGCCCCACAAAACCGACAGGGCCTGACGTCCTGACTTTC

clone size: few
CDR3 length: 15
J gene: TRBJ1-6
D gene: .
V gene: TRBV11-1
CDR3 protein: CASSRTRGNNSPLHF
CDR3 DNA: TGTGCCAGCAGCCGGACCCGGGGGAATAATTCACCCCTCCACTTT